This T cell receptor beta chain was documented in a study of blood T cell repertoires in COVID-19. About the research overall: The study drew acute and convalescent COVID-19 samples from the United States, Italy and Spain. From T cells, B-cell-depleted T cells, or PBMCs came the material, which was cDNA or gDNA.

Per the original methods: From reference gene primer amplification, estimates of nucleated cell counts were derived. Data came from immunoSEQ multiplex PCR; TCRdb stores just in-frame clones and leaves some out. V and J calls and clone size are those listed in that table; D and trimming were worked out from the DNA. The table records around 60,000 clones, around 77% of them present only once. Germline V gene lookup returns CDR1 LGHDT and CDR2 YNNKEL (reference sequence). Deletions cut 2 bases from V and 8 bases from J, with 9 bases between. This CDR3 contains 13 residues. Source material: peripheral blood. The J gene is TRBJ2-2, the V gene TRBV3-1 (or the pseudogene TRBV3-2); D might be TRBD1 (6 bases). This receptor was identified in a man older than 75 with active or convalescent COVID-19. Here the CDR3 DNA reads TGTGCCAGCAGCCAATCAGGGGTTGGGGAGCTGTTTTTT. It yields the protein CASSQSGVGELFF.